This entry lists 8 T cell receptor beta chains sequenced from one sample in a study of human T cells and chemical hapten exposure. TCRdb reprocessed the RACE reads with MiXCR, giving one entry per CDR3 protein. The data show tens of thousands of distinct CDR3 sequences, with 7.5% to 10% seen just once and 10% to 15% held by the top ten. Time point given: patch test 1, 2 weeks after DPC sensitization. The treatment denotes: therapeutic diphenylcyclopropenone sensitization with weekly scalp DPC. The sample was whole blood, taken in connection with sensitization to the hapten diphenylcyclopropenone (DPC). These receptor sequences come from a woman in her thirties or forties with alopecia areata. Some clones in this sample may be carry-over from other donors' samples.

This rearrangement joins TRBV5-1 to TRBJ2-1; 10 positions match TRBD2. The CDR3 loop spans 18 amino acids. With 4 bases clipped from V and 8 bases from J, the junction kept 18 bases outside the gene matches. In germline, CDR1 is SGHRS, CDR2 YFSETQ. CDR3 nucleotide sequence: TGCGCCAGCAGCCCGATCGGACCTAGCGGGGGAAGGGGATATGAGCAGTTCTTC. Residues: CASSPIGPSGGRGYEQFF.

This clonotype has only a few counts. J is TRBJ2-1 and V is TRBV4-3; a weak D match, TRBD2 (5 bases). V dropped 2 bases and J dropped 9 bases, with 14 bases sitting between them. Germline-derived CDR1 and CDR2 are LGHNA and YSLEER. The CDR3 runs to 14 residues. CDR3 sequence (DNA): TGCGCCAGCAGCCAAAGCCTTCTAGCAACTGAGCAGTTCTTC. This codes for CASSQSLLATEQFF.

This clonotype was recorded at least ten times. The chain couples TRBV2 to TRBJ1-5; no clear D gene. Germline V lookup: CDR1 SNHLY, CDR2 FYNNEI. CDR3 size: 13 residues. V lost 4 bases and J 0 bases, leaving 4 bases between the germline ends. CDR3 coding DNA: TGTGCCAGCAGTGTAGATAGCAATCAGCCCCAGCATTTT. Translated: CASSVDSNQPQHF.

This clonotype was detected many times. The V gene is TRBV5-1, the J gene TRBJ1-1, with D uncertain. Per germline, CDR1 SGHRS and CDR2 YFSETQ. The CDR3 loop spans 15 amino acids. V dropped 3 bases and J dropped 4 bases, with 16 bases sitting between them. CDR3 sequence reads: CASSSVDWVGTEAFF. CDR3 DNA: TGCGCCAGCAGCTCTGTGGATTGGGTGGGCACTGAAGCTTTCTTT. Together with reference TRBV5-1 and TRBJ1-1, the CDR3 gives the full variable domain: KAGVTQTPRYLIKTRGQQVTLSCSPISGHRSVSWYQQTPGQGLQFLFEYFSETQRNKGNFPGRFSGRQFSNSRSEMNVSTLELGDSALYLCASSSVDWVGTEAFFGQGTRLTVV.

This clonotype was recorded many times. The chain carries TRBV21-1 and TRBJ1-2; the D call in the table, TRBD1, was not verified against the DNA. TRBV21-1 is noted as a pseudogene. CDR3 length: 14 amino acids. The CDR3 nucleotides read TGTGCCAGCAAGGGCAGGGAAACTAACTATGGCTACACCTTC. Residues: CASKGRETNYGYTF.

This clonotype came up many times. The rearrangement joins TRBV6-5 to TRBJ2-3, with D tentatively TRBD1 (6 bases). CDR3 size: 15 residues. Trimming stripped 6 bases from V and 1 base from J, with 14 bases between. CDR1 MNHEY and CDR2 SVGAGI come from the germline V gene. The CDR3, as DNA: TGTGCCAGCAGACCCCCAGGGGTCGGCACAGATACGCAGTATTTT. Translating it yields CASRPPGVGTDTQYF.

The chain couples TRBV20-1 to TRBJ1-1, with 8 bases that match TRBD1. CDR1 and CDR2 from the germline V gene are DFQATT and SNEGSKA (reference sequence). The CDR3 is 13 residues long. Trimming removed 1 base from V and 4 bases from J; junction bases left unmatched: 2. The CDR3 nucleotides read TGCAGTGCTAGAGGACAGGGGAGCACTGAAGCTTTCTTT. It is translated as CSARGQGSTEAFF.

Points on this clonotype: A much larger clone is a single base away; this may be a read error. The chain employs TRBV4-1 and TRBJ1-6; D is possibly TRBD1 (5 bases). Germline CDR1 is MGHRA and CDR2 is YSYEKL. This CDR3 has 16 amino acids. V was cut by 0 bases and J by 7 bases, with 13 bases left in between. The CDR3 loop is CASSQDTPRVNSPLHF. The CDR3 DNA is TGCGCCAGCAGCCAAGATACGCCCAGGGTCAATTCACCCCTCCACTTT.